The next 32 T cell receptor beta chains were all read from a single sample in a study of T cell therapy after organ transplantation. Repertoires were generated with immunoSEQ multiplex PCR, while TCRdb's copy carries only in-frame clones and drops some. This sample has roughly 15,000 clones, with 85% found just once. These receptors are not linked to any known antigen. Stated time point: 20-29 weeks after completion of therapy. The specimen was CD8+ T cells from blood, collected after autologous CMV-specific T cell therapy. Receptor source: a human patient who had received a solid organ transplant and had CMV disease. Some T cells may trace back to the graft donor.

V usage is TRBV7-6 and J usage is TRBJ1-2, with TRBD1 as a possible D gene (5 bases). In germline, CDR1 is SGHVS, CDR2 FNYEAQ. The CDR3 is made up of 15 amino acids. V was shortened by 6 bases and J by 3 bases, with 17 bases between the two germline ends. The CDR3 DNA follows: TGTGCCAGCAGTCCCGTCGTGGGGCCTCACTATGGCTACACCTTC. The encoded protein is CASSPVVGPHYGYTF.

On this clone itself: A read error may account for a junction end that differs from germline. The CDR3 nucleotides read TGCGCCAGCAGCCAAGACAGCGAAGGGATATATGGCTTCACCTTC. Protein: CASSQDSEGIYGFTF. The chain combines TRBV4-1 with TRBJ1-2; D call uncertain. Germline assignment: CDR1 MGHRA and CDR2 YSYEKL. CDR3 size: 15 residues.

The chain links TRBV5-1 to TRBJ2-3; D could derive from TRBD1 or TRBD2 (5 bases each). This CDR3 is 14 amino acids long. Germline V gene sequence: CDR1 SGHRS, CDR2 YFSETQ. Trimming left V 4 bases short and J 4 bases short, with 13 bases between. In nucleotides, the CDR3 is TGCGCCAGCAGCCCAGGGACCAAGGCAGATACGCAGTATTTT. Residues: CASSPGTKADTQYF. The whole variable domain, filled in from reference TRBV5-1 and TRBJ2-3, reads KAGVTQTPRYLIKTRGQQVTLSCSPISGHRSVSWYQQTPGQGLQFLFEYFSETQRNKGNFPGRFSGRQFSNSRSEMNVSTLELGDSALYLCASSPGTKADTQYFGPGTRLTVL.

The chain carries TRBV5-8 and TRBJ1-3; TRBD1 might be the D (5 bases). The CDR3 runs 14 residues. The V gene lost 1 base and the J gene lost 8 bases, with 13 bases spanning the gap. Germline V gene data show CDR1 as SGHTS and CDR2 as YDEGEE. The CDR3 region is CASSLIGQSDTIYF. The CDR3, as DNA: TGTGCCAGCAGCTTGATTGGACAATCGGACACCATATATTTT.

This clone was detected only once. The chain combines TRBV6-5 with TRBJ2-7, with 9 positions matching TRBD1. The CDR3 consists of 13 residues. Germline V gene lookup returns CDR1 MNHEY and CDR2 SVGAGI. Trimming at V came to 8 bases and at J to 2 bases, leaving 4 bases not matched to a gene. The CDR3 DNA sequence: TGTGCCAGCGGATACAGGGGGCCCTACGAGCAGTACTTC. It yields the protein CASGYRGPYEQYF.

This clone was found once. This chain uses TRBV7-2 with TRBJ1-1; D is unclear. Germline V gives CDR1 SGHTA, CDR2 FQGNSA. This CDR3 contains 14 residues. The V end lost 5 bases, the J end lost 4 bases, and 14 bases lay between the germline ends. CDR3 sequence reads: CASSRGIKGTEAFF. Written as DNA, the CDR3 is TGTGCCAGCAGCAGAGGGATTAAGGGCACTGAAGCTTTCTTT.

This clone was seen a single time. The genes are TRBV5-1 and TRBJ2-7; TRBD2 matches 10 bases. V lost 2 bases, J lost 0 bases, and 5 bases stayed unmatched. The length of the CDR3 is 16 residues. The germline V gene encodes CDR1 SGHRS and CDR2 YFSETQ. The CDR3 region is CASSLSERGGSYEQYF. The DNA of the CDR3 is TGCGCCAGCAGCTTAAGTGAGCGGGGGGGCTCCTACGAGCAGTACTTC.

This chain connects TRBV27 to TRBJ2-6; D is uncertain. Germline V gene sequence: CDR1 MNHEY, CDR2 SMNVEV (reference sequence). This CDR3 has 16 amino acids. Trimming took 1 base from V and 0 from J, leaving 7 bases between them. CDR3 nucleotides: TGTGCCAGCAGTTTATATGTGAGCTCTGGGGCCAACGTCCTGACTTTC. Amino acid sequence: CASSLYVSSGANVLTF.

The rearrangement links TRBV7-2 to TRBJ2-7, with a weak D call TRBD2 (6 bases). The CDR3 sequence is 15 residues long. Germline-derived CDR1 and CDR2 are SGHTA and FQGNSA. Trimming shortened V by 5 bases and J by 1 base, and 15 bases separated the two germline ends. CDR3 sequence reads: CASSIKRLVSYEQYF. The CDR3, as DNA: TGTGCCAGCAGCATCAAACGACTAGTTTCCTACGAGCAGTACTTC.

This sequence joins TRBV10-3 and TRBJ1-6, with no clear D. Germline V lookup: CDR1 ENHRY, CDR2 SYGVKD. Deletions cut 0 bases from V and 4 bases from J, with 13 bases between. This CDR3 region has 17 residues. The CDR3: CAISESLGMGYNSPLHF. CDR3 sequence (DNA): TGTGCCATCAGTGAGTCTCTGGGAATGGGGTATAATTCACCCCTCCACTTT.

The chain has TRBV4-1 and TRBJ2-5; 8 nucleotides match TRBD1. Germline lookup yields CDR1 MGHRA and CDR2 YSYEKL. CDR3 size: 15 residues. Germline trimming cut 3 bases from V and 4 bases from J; bases unmatched to any gene: 7. The CDR3 is CASSQSRGQGETQYF. In DNA, the CDR3 is TGCGCCAGCAGCCAGAGCAGGGGGCAAGGAGAGACCCAGTACTTC.

The chain links TRBV5-1 to TRBJ2-7; a possible D gene is TRBD2 (5 bases). CDR3 length: 14 residues. The germline CDR1 and CDR2 sequences are SGHRS and YFSETQ. Trimming took off 0 bases at V and 2 bases at J, with 9 bases between the two ends. The CDR3 DNA reads as TGCGCCAGCAGCTTGGCGGGATCCGCCTACGAGCAGTACTTC. This codes for CASSLAGSAYEQYF.

This chain links TRBV4-2 with TRBJ2-1, with 10 bases aligning to TRBD2. The CDR3 has 16 residues. V lost 0 bases to trimming and J lost 5 bases; unmatched junction nucleotides: 4. Germline-derived CDR1 and CDR2 are LGHNA and YNFKEQ. CDR3 sequence: CASSQDGLAGDNEQFF. The DNA of the CDR3 is TGTGCCAGCAGCCAAGATGGCCTAGCGGGGGACAATGAGCAGTTCTTC.

V usage is TRBV27 and J usage is TRBJ1-5; 7 positions agree with TRBD1. Unmatched junction bases numbered 10, after V lost 5 bases and J lost 6 bases. CDR1 is MNHEY, CDR2 SMNVEV, per germline (reference sequence). The CDR3 runs to 15 residues. CDR3 sequence (DNA): TGTGCCAGCAGTCCAGGGGGGGGTGCGGTTCAGCCCCAGCATTTT. Translation gives CASSPGGGAVQPQHF.

The chain is built from TRBV7-2 and TRBJ2-5; a possible D gene is TRBD2 (6 bases). V lost 1 base and J lost 0, with 18 bases in between. Germline CDR1 reads SGHTA; CDR2 reads FQGNSA. The CDR3 length is 18 residues. The CDR3 loop is CASSLVGLSSLYQETQYF. The CDR3 DNA reads TGTGCCAGCAGCTTAGTGGGACTGAGCAGTCTGTACCAAGAGACCCAGTACTTC.

The V and J genes are TRBV6-5 and TRBJ1-1; no firm D call. This CDR3 has 13 residues. Looked up from germline, CDR1 is MNHEY and CDR2 is SVGAGI. V was cut by 5 bases and J by 3 bases, with 10 bases left in between. CDR3 nucleotide sequence: TGTGCCAGCAGTAACGGGAAGGACACTGAAGCTTTCTTT. Its protein product is CASSNGKDTEAFF.

This clone appeared once. The chain uses TRBV13 and TRBJ1-3; D is ambiguous. From germline, CDR1 is PRHDT and CDR2 FYEKMQ (reference sequence). V lost 5 bases and J lost 0, with 17 bases in between. The CDR3 covers 17 residues. The CDR3 region is CASSHIQREGSGNTIYF. CDR3 sequence (DNA): TGTGCCAGCAGCCACATCCAAAGGGAGGGCTCTGGAAACACCATATATTTT.

The CDR3 is CASSFYGRFTDTQYF. The CDR3 DNA sequence: TGTGCCAGCAGTTTCTACGGCAGATTCACAGATACGCAGTATTTT. The V gene is TRBV27, the J gene TRBJ2-3; no clear D. Germline CDR1 reads MNHEY; CDR2 reads SMNVEV (reference sequence). This CDR3 is 15 amino acids long. V shed 3 bases and J shed 2 bases, with 12 bases lying between them.

CDR3 coding DNA: TGTGCCAGCAGCTTGGGGGGTTTGGACACTGAAGCTTTCTTT. Protein sequence: CASSLGGLDTEAFF. V gene TRBV5-6 combines with J gene TRBJ1-1; D not resolved. Germline-derived CDR1 and CDR2 are SGHDT and YYEEEE. Trimming took 0 bases from V and 3 from J, leaving 9 bases between them. The length of the CDR3 is 14 residues. The whole variable domain, filled in from reference TRBV5-6 and TRBJ1-1, reads DAGVTQSPTHLIKTRGQQVTLRCSPKSGHDTVSWYQQALGQGPQFIFQYYEEEERQRGNFPDRFSGHQFPNYSSELNVNALLLGDSALYLCASSLGGLDTEAFFGQGTRLTVV.

This chain joins TRBV2 and TRBJ2-7; TRBD1 aligns across 8 bases. Trimming removed 2 bases from V and 1 base from J; junction bases left unmatched: 7. This CDR3 region has 16 residues. Looked up from germline, CDR1 is SNHLY and CDR2 is FYNNEI. This chain's CDR3 is CASSEPSTGVSYEQYF. For the CDR3, the DNA is TGTGCCAGCAGTGAACCCTCGACAGGGGTGTCCTACGAGCAGTACTTC.

The chain carries TRBV7-3 and TRBJ2-2; D tentatively fits TRBD1 or TRBD2 (5 bases each). Trimming pared 5 bases from V and 4 bases from J, leaving 23 bases between. The germline V gene encodes CDR1 SGHTA and CDR2 FQGTGA. This CDR3 spans 18 amino acids. The CDR3 sequence is CASSDKVLGDGGTGELFF. The CDR3 DNA follows: TGTGCCAGCAGCGATAAAGTGCTAGGGGATGGGGGCACCGGGGAGCTGTTTTTT.

The V call is TRBV10-3, the J call TRBJ1-2; no clear D gene. Germline V gene lookup returns CDR1 ENHRY and CDR2 SYGVKD. This CDR3 contains 12 residues. The V end was cut by 8 bases, the J end by 1 base, with 8 bases between. The CDR3 loop reads CAIVDGNYGYTF. The DNA of the CDR3 is TGTGCCATCGTGGACGGTAACTATGGCTACACCTTC.

The rearrangement links TRBV30 to TRBJ2-7, with 14 positions matching TRBD2. The germline V gene has CDR1 GTSNPN and CDR2 SVGIG (reference sequence). The CDR3 length is 15 residues. The V and J ends lost 5 bases and 6 bases, in that order; junction bases with no gene match: 9. The CDR3 bases are TGTGCCTGGGGGACTAGCGGGAGCGGTTGGGGCGAGCAGTACTTC. Protein sequence: CAWGTSGSGWGEQYF.

The V and J genes are TRBV4-2 and TRBJ1-6; D is unclear. Germline values: CDR1 LGHNA, CDR2 YNFKEQ. The V gene lost 0 bases and the J gene lost 4 bases, with 10 bases spanning the gap. This CDR3 has 16 residues. In DNA, the CDR3 is TGTGCCAGCAGCCAAGATCAGGCAGATTATAATTCACCCCTCCACTTT. Translation gives CASSQDQADYNSPLHF.

The chain employs TRBV27 and TRBJ2-1; maybe TRBD2 (5 bases). This CDR3 comprises 15 residues. In germline, CDR1 is MNHEY, CDR2 SMNVEV (reference sequence). Trimming took 7 bases from V and 0 from J, leaving 13 bases between them. The CDR3 bases are TGTGCCAGCACCCTAGGACTTAACTCCTACAATGAGCAGTTCTTC. Translated: CASTLGLNSYNEQFF.

This clone has more than one count but fewer than ten. The chain joins TRBV6-6 to TRBJ2-3; no clear D gene. Trimming shortened V by 10 bases and J by 2 bases, and 13 bases separated the two germline ends. Germline V lookup: CDR1 MNHNY, CDR2 SVGAGI (reference sequence). There are 13 residues in the CDR3. Here the CDR3 reads CAIGRHFTDTQYF. The CDR3 DNA follows: TGTGCCATCGGGCGCCATTTCACAGATACGCAGTATTTT.

This chain links TRBV7-6 with TRBJ2-3; 7 nucleotides align to TRBD1. V lost 5 bases, J lost 2 bases, and 10 bases stayed unmatched. The CDR3 runs to 16 residues. The germline gives CDR1 SGHVS, CDR2 FNYEAQ. The CDR3 DNA sequence: TGTGCCAGCAGCACCGGGACAGCCGTATTCACAGATACGCAGTATTTT. Protein sequence: CASSTGTAVFTDTQYF. The full variable domain, completed using reference TRBV7-6 and TRBJ2-3, is GAGVSQSPRYKVTKRGQDVALRCDPISGHVSLYWYRQALGQGPEFLTYFNYEAQQDKSGLPNDRFSAERPEGSISTLTIQRTEQRDSAMYRCASSTGTAVFTDTQYFGPGTRLTVL.

The V and J genes are TRBV7-3 and TRBJ1-2, with TRBD1 identical over 7 bases. This CDR3 has 15 residues. Germline V gene sequence: CDR1 SGHTA, CDR2 FQGTGA. V lost 0 bases to trimming and J lost 3 bases; unmatched junction nucleotides: 4. The CDR3 sequence is CASSLTGQGDYGYTF. CDR3 in DNA: TGTGCCAGCAGCTTAACGGGTCAGGGGGACTATGGCTACACCTTC. Filled out from reference TRBV7-3 and TRBJ1-2, the complete variable domain reads GAGVSQTPSNKVTEKGKYVELRCDPISGHTALYWYRQSLGQGPEFLIYFQGTGAADDSGLPNDRFFAVRPEGSVSTLKIQRTERGDSAVYLCASSLTGQGDYGYTFGSGTRLTVV.

This chain uses TRBV25-1 with TRBJ2-1; 12 bases are shared with TRBD2. The V gene's germline CDR1 is MGHDK and CDR2 SYGVNS. The CDR3 is 14 residues long. V lost 5 bases, J lost 6 bases, and 2 bases stayed unmatched. For the CDR3, the DNA is TGTGCCAGCAGTACTAGCGGGAGGATCAATGAGCAGTTCTTC. It yields the protein CASSTSGRINEQFF.

The rearrangement uses TRBV9 and TRBJ2-2, with unresolved D. The CDR3 is 14 residues long. CDR1 and CDR2 from the germline V gene are SGDLS and YYNGEE. The V and J ends lost 0 bases and 3 bases respectively, with 6 bases between them. The CDR3 reads CASSVAADTGELFF. The CDR3 bases are TGTGCCAGCAGCGTAGCGGCAGACACCGGGGAGCTGTTTTTT.

CDR3 DNA: TGTGCCAGCAGTTTTTTGAGCGAGCAGTACTTC. Protein sequence: CASSFLSEQYF. V and J are TRBV27 and TRBJ2-7; no clear D gene. The CDR3 consists of 11 residues. Germline CDR1 reads MNHEY; CDR2 reads SMNVEV (reference sequence). The germline V and J ends were trimmed by 3 bases and 6 bases, with 6 bases remaining between them.

This rearrangement joins TRBV16 to TRBJ2-1, with TRBD2 matching 11 bases. Germline assignment: CDR1 KGHSY and CDR2 FQNENV. Unmatched junction bases numbered 7, after V lost 0 bases and J lost 0 bases. CDR3 size: 19 residues. CDR3: CASSQSASGGPSSYNEQFF. The CDR3 DNA is TGTGCCAGCAGCCAATCGGCTAGCGGGGGGCCGAGCTCCTACAATGAGCAGTTCTTC.